Presented here are 8 T cell receptor beta chains from one specimen sequenced in a study of cytomegalovirus exposure and HLA in healthy donors. PCR used 60 Vbeta primers and 13 Jbeta primers. Data came from immunoSEQ multiplex PCR; TCRdb stores just in-frame clones and leaves some out. The table lists about 180,000 clones, around 80% of them singletons. The specimen was PBMCs. The receptors come from a man aged 25-45 years in good health and CMV-seropositive.

V and J are TRBV4-3 and TRBJ2-7; no definite D call. Trimming pared 0 bases from V and 4 bases from J, leaving 13 bases between. CDR1 is LGHNA and CDR2 is YSLEER in the germline V gene. The CDR3 runs 15 residues. For the CDR3, the DNA is TGCGCCAGCAGCCAAGATAAAGACATCTCATACGAGCAGTACTTC. Encoded protein: CASSQDKDISYEQYF.

The rearrangement uses TRBV27 and TRBJ1-1; D call uncertain. V lost 10 bases and J 5 bases, leaving 17 bases between the germline ends. Per the germline V gene, CDR1 is MNHEY and CDR2 is SMNVEV (reference sequence). The length of the CDR3 is 13 residues. The CDR3 coding sequence is TGTGCCACGAAGGTCGGGGTGGGGACTGAAGCTTTCTTT. Encoded protein: CATKVGVGTEAFF.

V gene TRBV10-2 combines with J gene TRBJ2-7, with TRBD2 identical over 9 bases. Trimming at V came to 4 bases and at J to 4 bases, leaving 5 bases not matched to a gene. The germline V gene encodes CDR1 WSHSY and CDR2 SAAADI. CDR3 length: 14 residues. The CDR3 spells CASSGPAGGYEQYF. CDR3 DNA sequence: TGCGCCAGCAGTGGTCCAGCGGGGGGATACGAGCAGTACTTC.

This clone is a singleton in its sample. This chain uses TRBV10-2 with TRBJ1-5; no clear D. Trimming removed 5 bases from V and 4 bases from J, with 12 bases in between. The CDR3 runs to 14 residues. The germline gives CDR1 WSHSY, CDR2 SAAADI. As DNA, the CDR3 is TGCGCCAGCAGTAGCACAGAACTTAATCAGCCCCAGCATTTT. Protein product: CASSSTELNQPQHF.

V usage is TRBV12-5 and J usage is TRBJ1-1; D unclear. V shed 3 bases and J shed 1 base, with 6 bases lying between them. This CDR3 has 13 amino acids. Germline loops: CDR1 LGHNT, CDR2 FRNRAP. The CDR3 nucleotides read TGTGCTAGTGGTTTTCAGGAGAACACTGAAGCTTTCTTT. Encoded protein: CASGFQENTEAFF.

The chain recombines TRBV5-1 with TRBJ2-1, with 11 bases that match TRBD2. The CDR3 runs 16 residues. From germline, CDR1 is SGHRS and CDR2 YFSETQ. Trimming cost V 6 bases and J 2 bases; bases outside gene matches: 7. Here the CDR3 reads CASIPGTSGPYNEQFF. The CDR3 DNA reads as TGCGCCAGCATCCCCGGGACTAGCGGCCCCTACAATGAGCAGTTCTTC. Complete variable domain (other parts from reference TRBV5-1 and TRBJ2-1): KAGVTQTPRYLIKTRGQQVTLSCSPISGHRSVSWYQQTPGQGLQFLFEYFSETQRNKGNFPGRFSGRQFSNSRSEMNVSTLELGDSALYLCASIPGTSGPYNEQFFGPGTRLTVL.

The V call is TRBV30, the J call TRBJ1-6, with D tentatively TRBD1 (6 bases). CDR3 length: 16 amino acids. Germline-derived CDR1 and CDR2 are GTSNPN and SVGIG (reference sequence). Between the trimmed V and J ends, which lost 0 bases and 1 base, there was a span of 10 bases. DNA of the CDR3: TGTGCCTGGAGTGTAGGGGGGGGGTCCTATAATTCACCCCTCCACTTT. It encodes CAWSVGGGSYNSPLHF. Supplemented by reference TRBV30 and TRBJ1-6, the full variable domain reads SQTIHQWPATLVQPVGSPLSLECTVEGTSNPNLYWYRQAAGRGLQLLFYSVGIGQISSEVPQNLSASRPQDRQFILSSKKLLLSDSGFYLCAWSVGGGSYNSPLHFGNGTRLTVT.

This clone has just a few counts. This chain links TRBV5-5 with TRBJ1-1; TRBD1 is a possible D gene (5 bases). CDR3 size: 14 residues. Deletions cut 0 bases from V and 5 bases from J, with 11 bases between. CDR1 and CDR2 from the germline V gene are SGHKS and YYEKEE (reference sequence). DNA of the CDR3: TGTGCCAGCAGCTTGGGTTCAGGGTCGACTGAAGCTTTCTTT. As protein: CASSLGSGSTEAFF.